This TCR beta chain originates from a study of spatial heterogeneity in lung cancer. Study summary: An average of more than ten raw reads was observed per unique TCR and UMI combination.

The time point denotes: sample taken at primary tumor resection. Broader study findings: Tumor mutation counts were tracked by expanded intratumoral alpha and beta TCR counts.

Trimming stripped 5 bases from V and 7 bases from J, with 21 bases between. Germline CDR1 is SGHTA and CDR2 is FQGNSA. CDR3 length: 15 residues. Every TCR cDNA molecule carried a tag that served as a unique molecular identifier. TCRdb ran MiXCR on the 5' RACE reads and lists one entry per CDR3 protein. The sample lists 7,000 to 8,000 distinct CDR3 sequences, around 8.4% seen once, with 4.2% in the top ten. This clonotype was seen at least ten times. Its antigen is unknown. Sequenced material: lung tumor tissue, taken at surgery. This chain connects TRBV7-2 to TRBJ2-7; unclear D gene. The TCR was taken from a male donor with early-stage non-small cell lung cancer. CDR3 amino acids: CASSPVVGSAGEQYF. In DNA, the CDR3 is TGTGCCAGCAGCCCCGTAGTGGGGTCCGCTGGTGAGCAGTACTTC. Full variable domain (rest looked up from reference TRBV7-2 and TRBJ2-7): GAGVSQSPSNKVTEKGKDVELRCDPISGHTALYWYRQSLGQGLEFLIYFQGNSAPDKSGLPSDRFSAERTGGSVSTLTIQRTQQEDSAVYLCASSPVVGSAGEQYFGPGTRLTVT.